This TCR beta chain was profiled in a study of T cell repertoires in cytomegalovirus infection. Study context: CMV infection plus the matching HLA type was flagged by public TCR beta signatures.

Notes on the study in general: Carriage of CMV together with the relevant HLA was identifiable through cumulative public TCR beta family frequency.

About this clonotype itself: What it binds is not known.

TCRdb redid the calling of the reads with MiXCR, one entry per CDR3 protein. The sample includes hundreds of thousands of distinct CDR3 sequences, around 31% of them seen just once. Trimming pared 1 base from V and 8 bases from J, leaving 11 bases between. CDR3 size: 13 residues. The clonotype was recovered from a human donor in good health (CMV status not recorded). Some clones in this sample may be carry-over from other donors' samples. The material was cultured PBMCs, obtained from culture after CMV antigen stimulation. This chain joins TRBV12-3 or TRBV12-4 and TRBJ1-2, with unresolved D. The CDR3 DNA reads TGTGCCAGCAGTTTAGAAATAGGGATAGGCTACACCTTC. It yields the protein CASSLEIGIGYTF.